The sequence of this T cell receptor (beta chain) was determined in a study of T cell repertoires in cytomegalovirus infection. Germline loops: CDR1 MNHEY, CDR2 SMNVEV (reference sequence). The CDR3 is made up of 16 amino acids. Comment on this clonotype: This may come from a read error, since a much larger clone is one base off.

Each CDR3 protein is one row after TCRdb ran MiXCR on the reads. The sample yields approximately 630,000 distinct CDR3 sequences, around 24% seen once. The gene calls are TRBV27 and TRBJ2-1; no definite D call. This TCR derives from a human donor in good health (CMV status not recorded). Some clones in this sample may be carry-over from other donors' samples. Sequenced: CD8+ T cells from PBMCs. CDR3 DNA sequence: TGTGTCAGCAGTTTAGCATCCAGCCCCTCCTACAATGAGCAGTTCTTC. Translation: CVSSLASSPSYNEQFF.